This TCR beta chain was captured in a study of shared clonotypes between healthy human individuals. As handled by the study authors: ImmunoSEQ junction-only sequences lacked quality scores, so their filtering differed. Libraries were prepared by immunoSEQ multiplex PCR; TCRdb keeps only in-frame clonotypes and omits some of them. The V and J calls and clone size come from that table; D and trimming were worked out from the DNA. The table shows around 620,000 clones, with roughly 95% occurring only once. Only CD45RO-negative cells positively selected for CCR7 counted as naive CD8 cells, so terminally differentiated effector memory CD45RA+ cells were excluded. The donor population consisted of healthy HIV-negative adults with no recent acute infections or vaccinations. Study observations and caveats: Measured sharing among donors was expected to vary with sequencing depth.

Germline V lookup: CDR1 MNHEY, CDR2 SMNVEV (reference sequence). The CDR3 loop spans 15 amino acids. The germline V and J ends were trimmed by 0 bases and 1 base, with 7 bases remaining between them. This clone was seen a handful of times. The antigen is undetermined. This specimen includes other DNA sequences encoding the same CDR3. This clonotype originated in a woman in her thirties in good health. The genes are TRBV27 and TRBJ1-5; the D is unclear. Input material: naive CD8+ T cells sorted from blood. CDR3 sequence (DNA): TGTGCCAGCAGTTTATCGACGGGGAGCAATCAGCCCCAGCATTTT. It codes for CASSLSTGSNQPQHF.